The present TCR beta chain was sequenced within a study of blood T cell repertoires in COVID-19. Repertoires were generated with immunoSEQ multiplex PCR, while TCRdb's copy carries only in-frame clones and drops some. The table lists roughly 380,000 clones, over 85% of them singletons. This clone was seen a single time. The V end was cut by 3 bases, the J end by 1 base, with 10 bases between. Germline CDR1 is SGHNT and CDR2 is YYREEE (reference sequence). The CDR3 has 14 residues. Specimen: peripheral blood. The TCR originated in a woman aged 55 to 70 with COVID-19, enrolled during active disease. This rearrangement joins TRBV5-4 to TRBJ1-2; D is unclear. The CDR3 nucleotides are TGTGCCAGCAGCTGGTTACAGTTTAACTATGGCTACACCTTC. Its protein product is CASSWLQFNYGYTF.